The 10 T cell receptor beta chains presented below share a single source sample, sequenced in a study of regulatory T cells in long-lasting Graves disease. With iRepertoire HTBI primers and Arm-PCR of CDR3 regions, TCR beta libraries were built. TCRdb independently ran MiXCR on the multiplex PCR reads; one entry per CDR3 protein. The table records approximately 210,000 distinct CDR3 sequences, around 20% of them present only once. Stated time point: newly diagnosed GD, antithyroid drugs for less than 3 months. RNA extracted from PBMCs served as the sequencing template. The source material was peripheral blood mononuclear cells (PBMCs), sampled at new diagnosis, from a patient treated with antithyroid drugs. The receptors derive from a female donor with Graves disease.

This clonotype was recorded at least ten times. This chain connects TRBV12-5 to TRBJ2-5, with TRBD2 as a possible D gene (6 bases). The CDR3 covers 17 residues. V lost 6 bases, J lost 1 base, and 21 bases lay in between. Germline loops: CDR1 LGHNT, CDR2 FRNRAP. CDR3 nucleotides: TGTGCTAGTGGAAGGTCCCCTGGGGGGACGTCCCAAGAGACCCAGTACTTC. Its translation: CASGRSPGGTSQETQYF.

There are many counts of this clonotype. The chain joins TRBV7-2 to TRBJ2-7, with D perhaps matching TRBD2 (6 bases). Trimming left V 0 bases short and J 6 bases short, with 15 bases between. CDR1 SGHTA and CDR2 FQGNSA come from the germline V gene. The length of the CDR3 is 15 residues. The CDR3 DNA reads as TGTGCCAGCAGCTTAGCGGGACTCCAATACTTCGAGCAGTACTTC. Its translation is CASSLAGLQYFEQYF.

This clonotype was recorded many times. V usage is TRBV27 and J usage is TRBJ2-1; D may be TRBD2 (6 bases). V was cut by 5 bases and J by 0 bases, with 17 bases left in between. Germline-derived CDR1 and CDR2 are MNHEY and SMNVEV (reference sequence). The CDR3 sequence is 17 residues long. The CDR3 here is CASSPPLRETSYNEQFF. The CDR3 bases are TGTGCCAGCAGTCCCCCCCTCCGGGAGACCTCCTACAATGAGCAGTTCTTC.

Many counts were recorded for this clonotype. The genes are TRBV20-1 and TRBJ2-1; 8 nucleotides align to TRBD2. J lost 10 bases, V lost 6 bases, and 17 bases had no gene match. Germline CDR1 DFQATT, CDR2 SNEGSKA (reference sequence). The CDR3 consists of 15 residues. The CDR3 sequence is CSASPGLEEIWEQFF. CDR3 coding DNA: TGCAGTGCGAGTCCGGGACTAGAGGAGATATGGGAGCAGTTCTTC.

This clonotype has ten or more counts. The V call is TRBV27, the J call TRBJ1-2, with D hard to call. V lost 7 bases and J lost 8, with 14 bases in between. This CDR3 spans 12 amino acids. From germline, CDR1 is MNHEY and CDR2 SMNVEV (reference sequence). The CDR3 sequence: CASTAPGRGYTF. The CDR3 DNA reads TGTGCCAGCACCGCCCCAGGCCGCGGCTACACCTTC.

This clonotype was recorded many times. DNA for the CDR3: TGTGCCAGCAGCTTAGCGGGACAGGGCCCCAATCAGCCCCAGCATTTT. It codes for CASSLAGQGPNQPQHF. The V call is TRBV7-8, the J call TRBJ1-5, with 9 positions matching TRBD1. This CDR3 region has 16 residues. CDR1 and CDR2 (germline): SGHVS, FQNEAQ. The junction had 3 bases not matched to a gene; V was cut back by 0 bases and J by 3 bases.

This clonotype was observed many times. V and J are TRBV3-1 and TRBJ2-2; D remains unclear. Trimming left V 5 bases short and J 6 bases short, with 10 bases between. Germline assignment: CDR1 LGHDT and CDR2 YNNKEL (reference sequence). The CDR3 consists of 13 residues. The CDR3 here is CASSELGPGELFF. The CDR3 bases are TGTGCCAGCAGCGAACTGGGCCCCGGGGAGCTGTTTTTT.

This clonotype was detected many times. Sequence at one end of the junction differs from germline and may be a read error. This chain uses TRBV11-1 with TRBJ1-2, with D unresolved. The CDR3 runs to 14 residues. CDR1 and CDR2 (germline): SGHAT, FQDESV (reference sequence). CDR3: CASSLARQSWGYTF. CDR3 DNA: TGCGCCAGCAGCTTGGCCCGGCAGTCTTGGGGCTACACCTTC.

This clonotype was recorded a few times. Just one base apart from a much larger clone, this may be a read error. This chain joins TRBV3-1 and TRBJ2-5, with D unclear. Trimming shortened V by 6 bases and J by 3 bases, and 8 bases separated the two germline ends. The CDR3 is 12 amino acids. Germline-derived CDR1 and CDR2 are LGHDT and YNNKEL (reference sequence). For the CDR3, the DNA is TGTGCCAGCAGTTTCCCGGAAGAGACCCAGTACTTC. This translates into CASSFPEETQYF.

This clonotype was recorded many times. The rearrangement uses TRBV7-3 and TRBJ2-1; 11 nucleotides agree with TRBD2. Per the germline V gene, CDR1 is SGHTA and CDR2 is FQGTGA. V dropped 5 bases and J dropped 4; count of bases not matched to a gene: 4. The CDR3 spans 15 residues. The CDR3 DNA sequence: TGTGCCAGCAGCGCACTAGCGGGAGATTACAATGAGCAGTTCTTC. It codes for CASSALAGDYNEQFF.